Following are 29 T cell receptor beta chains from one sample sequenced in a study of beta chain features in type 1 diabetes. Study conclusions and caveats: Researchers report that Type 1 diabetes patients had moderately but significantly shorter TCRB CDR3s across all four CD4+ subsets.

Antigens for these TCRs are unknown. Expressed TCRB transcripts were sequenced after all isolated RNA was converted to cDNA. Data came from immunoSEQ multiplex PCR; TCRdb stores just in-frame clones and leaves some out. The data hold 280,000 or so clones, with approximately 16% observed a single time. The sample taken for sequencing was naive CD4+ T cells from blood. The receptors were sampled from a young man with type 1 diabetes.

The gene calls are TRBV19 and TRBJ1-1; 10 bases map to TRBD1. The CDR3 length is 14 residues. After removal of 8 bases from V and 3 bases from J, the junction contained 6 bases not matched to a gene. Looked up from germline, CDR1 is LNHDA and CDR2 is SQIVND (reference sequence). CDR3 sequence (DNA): TGTGCCAGTGGATGGGACAGGGGTGACACTGAAGCTTTCTTT. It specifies CASGWDRGDTEAFF. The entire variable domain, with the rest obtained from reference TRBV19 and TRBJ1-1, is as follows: DGGITQSPKYLFRKEGQNVTLSCEQNLNHDAMYWYRQDPGQGLRLIYYSQIVNDFQKGDIAEGYSVSREKKESFPLTVTSAQKNPTAFYLCASGWDRGDTEAFFGQGTRLTVV.

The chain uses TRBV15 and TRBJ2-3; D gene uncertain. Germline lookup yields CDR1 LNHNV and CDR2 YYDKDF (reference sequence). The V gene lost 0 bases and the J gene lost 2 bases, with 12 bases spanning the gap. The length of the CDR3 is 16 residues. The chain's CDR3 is CATSRDLRLLTDTQYF. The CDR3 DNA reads TGTGCCACCAGCAGAGATCTGAGACTTCTCACAGATACGCAGTATTTT.

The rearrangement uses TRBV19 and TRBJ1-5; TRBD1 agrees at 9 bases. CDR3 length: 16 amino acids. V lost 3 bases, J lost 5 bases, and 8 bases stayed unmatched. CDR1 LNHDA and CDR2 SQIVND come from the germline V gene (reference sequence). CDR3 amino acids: CASSIRGQGQDQPQHF. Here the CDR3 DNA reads TGTGCCAGTAGTATCCGAGGACAGGGGCAAGATCAGCCCCAGCATTTT.

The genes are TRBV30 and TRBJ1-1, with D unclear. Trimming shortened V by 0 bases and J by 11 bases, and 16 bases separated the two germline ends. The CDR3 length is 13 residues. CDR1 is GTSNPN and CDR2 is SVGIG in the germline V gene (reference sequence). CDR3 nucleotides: TGTGCCTGGAGTGTAATTTCGTCGGCCGGGGCTTTCTTT. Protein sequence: CAWSVISSAGAFF.

CDR3 in amino acids: CSVESRLLNTEAFF. The CDR3 DNA sequence: TGCAGCGTTGAAAGCAGGCTCTTGAACACTGAAGCTTTCTTT. This sequence joins TRBV29-1 and TRBJ1-1; the D is unclear. The CDR3 runs 14 residues. Germline V gives CDR1 SQVTM, CDR2 ANQGSEA. V was shortened by 2 bases and J by 0 bases, with 10 bases between the two germline ends.

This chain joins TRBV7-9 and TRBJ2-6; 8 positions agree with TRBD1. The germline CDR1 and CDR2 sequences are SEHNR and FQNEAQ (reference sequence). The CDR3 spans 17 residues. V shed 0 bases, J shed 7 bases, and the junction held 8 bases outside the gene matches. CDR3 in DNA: TGTGCCAGCAGCTTAGCAATCAGGGGGCGTCTCGCCAACGTCCTGACTTTC. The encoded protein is CASSLAIRGRLANVLTF.

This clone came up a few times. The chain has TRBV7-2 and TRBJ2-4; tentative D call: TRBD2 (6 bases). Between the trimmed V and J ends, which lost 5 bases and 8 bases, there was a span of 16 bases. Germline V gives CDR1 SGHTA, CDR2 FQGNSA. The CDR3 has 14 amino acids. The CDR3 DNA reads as TGTGCCAGCAGCCCAGACTCCAGGGAGGACATTCAGTACTTC. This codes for CASSPDSREDIQYF.

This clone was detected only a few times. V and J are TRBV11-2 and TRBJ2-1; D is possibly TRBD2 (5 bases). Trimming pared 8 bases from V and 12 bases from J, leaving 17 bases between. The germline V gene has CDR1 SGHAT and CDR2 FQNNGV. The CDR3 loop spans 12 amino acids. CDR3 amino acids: CASGVGSIVQFF. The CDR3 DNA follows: TGTGCCAGCGGCGTGGGGAGCATAGTGCAGTTCTTC.

The CDR3 region is CASSEGNRNTEAFF. In nucleotides, the CDR3 is TGTGCCAGCAGTGAAGGTAATAGGAACACTGAAGCTTTCTTT. This rearrangement joins TRBV2 to TRBJ1-1; D remains ambiguous. The germline CDR1 and CDR2 sequences are SNHLY and FYNNEI. V was shortened by 1 base and J by 1 base, with 7 bases between the two germline ends. The length of the CDR3 is 14 residues.

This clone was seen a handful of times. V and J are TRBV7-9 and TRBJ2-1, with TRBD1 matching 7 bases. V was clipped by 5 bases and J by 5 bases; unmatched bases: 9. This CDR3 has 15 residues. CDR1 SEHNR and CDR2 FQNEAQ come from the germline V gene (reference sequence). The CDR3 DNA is TGTGCCAGCAGCAGCAAGGGACAGCTTGACAATGAGCAGTTCTTC. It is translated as CASSSKGQLDNEQFF.

The CDR3 nucleotides are TGTGCCAGCAGTTCAGTGACAGGGGACTACGAGCAGTACTTC. Translating gives CASSSVTGDYEQYF. The chain carries TRBV6-1 and TRBJ2-7, with TRBD1 matching 8 bases. Trimming took 5 bases from V and 3 from J; bases not matched to a gene: 6. The CDR3 runs 14 residues. Germline V gene sequence: CDR1 MNHNS, CDR2 SASEGT.

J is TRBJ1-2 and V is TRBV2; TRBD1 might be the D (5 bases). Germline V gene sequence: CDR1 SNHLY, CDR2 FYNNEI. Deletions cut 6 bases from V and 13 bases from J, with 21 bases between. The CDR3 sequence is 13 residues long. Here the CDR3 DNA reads TGTGCCAGCAGCCCAGACAGTACAGAGTTTCGCACCTTC. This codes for CASSPDSTEFRTF.

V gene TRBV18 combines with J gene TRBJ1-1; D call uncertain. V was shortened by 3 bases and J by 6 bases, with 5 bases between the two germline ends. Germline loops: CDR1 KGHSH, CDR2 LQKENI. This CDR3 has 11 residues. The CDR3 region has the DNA TGTGCCAGCTCACCCTCGTCTGAAGCTTTCTTT. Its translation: CASSPSSEAFF.

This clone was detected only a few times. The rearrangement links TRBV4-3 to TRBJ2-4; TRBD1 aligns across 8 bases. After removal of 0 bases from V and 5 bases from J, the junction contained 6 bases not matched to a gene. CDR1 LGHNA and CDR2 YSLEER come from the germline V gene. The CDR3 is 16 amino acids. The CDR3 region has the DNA TGCGCCAGCAGCCAAGACTACGGGACAGGCGAAAACATTCAGTACTTC. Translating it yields CASSQDYGTGENIQYF.

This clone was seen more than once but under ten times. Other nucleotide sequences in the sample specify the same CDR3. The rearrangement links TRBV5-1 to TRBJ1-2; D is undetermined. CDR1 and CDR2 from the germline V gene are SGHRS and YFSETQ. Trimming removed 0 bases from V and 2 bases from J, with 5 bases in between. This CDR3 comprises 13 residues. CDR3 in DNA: TGCGCCAGCAGCTTGGGTCAGAACTATGGCTACACCTTC. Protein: CASSLGQNYGYTF.

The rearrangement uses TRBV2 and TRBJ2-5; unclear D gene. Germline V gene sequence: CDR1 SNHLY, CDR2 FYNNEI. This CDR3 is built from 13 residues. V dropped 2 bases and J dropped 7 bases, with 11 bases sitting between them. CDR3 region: CASSESGFATQYF. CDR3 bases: TGTGCCAGCAGTGAATCCGGGTTCGCGACCCAGTACTTC.

Written as DNA, the CDR3 is TGCGCCAGCAGCTTGAGTTCGGGACAGGCTTACAATGAGCAGTTCTTC. This sequence encodes CASSLSSGQAYNEQFF. This sequence joins TRBV5-1 and TRBJ2-1; TRBD1 agrees at 8 bases. Per germline, CDR1 SGHRS and CDR2 YFSETQ. CDR3 length: 16 amino acids. V was clipped by 1 base and J by 4 bases; unmatched bases: 7.

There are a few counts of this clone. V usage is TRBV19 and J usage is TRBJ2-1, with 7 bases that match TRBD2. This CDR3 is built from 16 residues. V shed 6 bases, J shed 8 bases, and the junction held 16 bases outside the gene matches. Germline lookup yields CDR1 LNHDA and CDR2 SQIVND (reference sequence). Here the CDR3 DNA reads TGTGCCAGTAGCCGGCTAGGGGCGGGAGAAGTACATGAGCAGTTCTTC. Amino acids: CASSRLGAGEVHEQFF.

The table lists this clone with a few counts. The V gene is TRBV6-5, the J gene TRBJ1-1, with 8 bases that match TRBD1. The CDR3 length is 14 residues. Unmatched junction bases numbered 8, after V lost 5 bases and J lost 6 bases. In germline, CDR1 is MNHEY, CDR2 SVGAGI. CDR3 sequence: CASSLGQGWAEAFF. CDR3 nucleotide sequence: TGTGCCAGCAGTCTAGGACAGGGATGGGCTGAAGCTTTCTTT.

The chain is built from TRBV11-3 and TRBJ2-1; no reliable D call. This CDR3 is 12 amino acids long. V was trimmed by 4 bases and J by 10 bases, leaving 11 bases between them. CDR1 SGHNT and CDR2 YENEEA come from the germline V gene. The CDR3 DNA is TGTGCCAGCAGCTCCGGGTTAGGCGAGCAGTTCTTC. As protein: CASSSGLGEQFF.

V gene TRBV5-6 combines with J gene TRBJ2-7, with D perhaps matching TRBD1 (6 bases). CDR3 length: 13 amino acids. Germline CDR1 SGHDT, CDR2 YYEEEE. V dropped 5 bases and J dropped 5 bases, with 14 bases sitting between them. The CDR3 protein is CASRLQGSDEQYF. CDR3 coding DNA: TGTGCCAGCAGACTACAGGGTTCCGACGAGCAGTACTTC.

CDR3 coding DNA: TGCGCCAGCAGCCAAGCCGACAGGGCAGGCGACGAGCAGTACTTC. Its protein product is CASSQADRAGDEQYF. This chain connects TRBV4-3 to TRBJ2-7, with TRBD1 matching 7 bases. CDR1 LGHNA and CDR2 YSLEER come from the germline V gene. V trimming: 1 base; J trimming: 5 bases; junction bases outside the gene matches: 8. This CDR3 is 15 amino acids long.

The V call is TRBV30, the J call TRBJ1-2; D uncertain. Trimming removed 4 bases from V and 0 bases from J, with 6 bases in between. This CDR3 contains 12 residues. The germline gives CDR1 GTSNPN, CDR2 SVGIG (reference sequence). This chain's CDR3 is CAWTVTNYGYTF. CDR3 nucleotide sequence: TGTGCCTGGACAGTCACTAACTATGGCTACACCTTC.

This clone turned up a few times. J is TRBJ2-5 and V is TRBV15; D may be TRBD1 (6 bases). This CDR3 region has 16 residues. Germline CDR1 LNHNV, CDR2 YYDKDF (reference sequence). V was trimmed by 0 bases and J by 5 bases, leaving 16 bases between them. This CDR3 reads CATSRDRMGAGETQYF. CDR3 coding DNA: TGTGCCACCAGCAGAGATAGGATGGGGGCCGGGGAGACCCAGTACTTC.

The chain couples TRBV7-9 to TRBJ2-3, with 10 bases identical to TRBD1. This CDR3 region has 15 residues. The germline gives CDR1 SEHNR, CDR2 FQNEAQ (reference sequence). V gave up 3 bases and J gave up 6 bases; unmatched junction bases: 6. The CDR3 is CASSFEDRGPDTQYF. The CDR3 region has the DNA TGTGCCAGCAGCTTTGAAGACAGGGGGCCGGATACGCAGTATTTT.

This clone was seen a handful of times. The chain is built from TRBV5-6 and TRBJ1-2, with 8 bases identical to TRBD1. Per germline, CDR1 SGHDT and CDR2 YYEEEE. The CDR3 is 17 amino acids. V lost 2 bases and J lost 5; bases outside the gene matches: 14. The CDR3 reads CASSFRGTGTLEYGYTF. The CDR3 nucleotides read TGTGCCAGCAGCTTTCGAGGGACAGGAACCCTCGAGTATGGCTACACCTTC.

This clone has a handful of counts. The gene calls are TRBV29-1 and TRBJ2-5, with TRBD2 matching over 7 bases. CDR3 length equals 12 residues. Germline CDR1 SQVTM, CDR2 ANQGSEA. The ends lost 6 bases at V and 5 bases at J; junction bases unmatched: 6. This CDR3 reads CSVDLGGETQYF. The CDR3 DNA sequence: TGCAGCGTCGATCTCGGGGGGGAGACCCAGTACTTC.

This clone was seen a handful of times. In DNA form, the CDR3 reads TGTGCCACCAGCAGAGAAGACTATAGCAATCAGCCCCAGCATTTT. This codes for CATSREDYSNQPQHF. This chain uses TRBV15 with TRBJ1-5, with D hard to call. There are 15 residues in the CDR3. V was trimmed by 0 bases and J by 0 bases, leaving 6 bases between them. Germline V gives CDR1 LNHNV, CDR2 YYDKDF (reference sequence).

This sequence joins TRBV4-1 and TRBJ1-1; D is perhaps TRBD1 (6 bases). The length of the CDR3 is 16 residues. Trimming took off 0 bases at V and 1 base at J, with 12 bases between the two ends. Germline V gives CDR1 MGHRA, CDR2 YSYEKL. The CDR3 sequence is CASSQDSQGPNTEAFF. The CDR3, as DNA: TGCGCCAGCAGCCAAGATTCTCAGGGGCCGAACACTGAAGCTTTCTTT.